These 18 T cell receptor beta chains were sequenced from one sample in a study of cytomegalovirus exposure and HLA in healthy donors. The PCR ran on 60 Vbeta and 13 Jbeta primers. Sequencing used immunoSEQ multiplex PCR; TCRdb keeps in-frame clones, though not all of them. The sample has some 84,000 clones, and its top ten clones hold 0.45% to 0.7%. Sample: PBMCs. These receptors were obtained from a middle-aged man in good health and CMV-seronegative.

J is TRBJ2-5 and V is TRBV7-9; 7 bases are a match to TRBD1. Germline V lookup: CDR1 SEHNR, CDR2 FQNEAQ (reference sequence). The junction had 3 bases not matched to a gene; V was cut back by 10 bases and J by 4 bases. This CDR3 contains 11 residues. Here the CDR3 DNA reads TGTGCCACCGACAGGGCAGAGACCCAGTACTTC. Its protein is CATDRAETQYF.

V usage is TRBV7-8 and J usage is TRBJ2-2; D gene ambiguous. The V gene's germline CDR1 is SGHVS and CDR2 FQNEAQ. The CDR3 covers 13 residues. V dropped 4 bases and J dropped 3 bases, with 6 bases sitting between them. CDR3 residues: CASSSQYTGELFF. CDR3 bases: TGTGCCAGCAGCTCACAGTACACCGGGGAGCTGTTTTTT.

The V gene is TRBV19, the J gene TRBJ1-3; 7 bases line up with TRBD1. Per germline, CDR1 LNHDA and CDR2 SQIVND (reference sequence). The CDR3 is made up of 14 amino acids. Germline trimming cut 3 bases from V and 4 bases from J; bases unmatched to any gene: 3. The CDR3 reads CASSIVGQGNTIYF. For the CDR3, the DNA is TGTGCCAGTAGTATCGTGGGACAGGGAAACACCATATATTTT.

The V call is TRBV5-4, the J call TRBJ2-5; the D gene is possibly TRBD1 (5 bases). V was trimmed by 4 bases and J by 1 base, leaving 11 bases between them. The CDR3 is made up of 14 amino acids. Germline V gene sequence: CDR1 SGHNT, CDR2 YYREEE (reference sequence). The CDR3 nucleotides are TGTGCCAGCAGCCAACCTCAGGGCCAAGAGACCCAGTACTTC. It yields the protein CASSQPQGQETQYF.

The chain employs TRBV28 and TRBJ1-2, with D perhaps matching TRBD1 (5 bases). V shed 5 bases and J shed 8 bases, with 18 bases lying between them. The length of the CDR3 is 14 residues. Germline loops: CDR1 MDHEN, CDR2 SYDVKM. The CDR3: CASSALGGLTGYTF. The CDR3 nucleotides are TGTGCCAGCAGTGCTTTGGGGGGATTAACAGGCTACACCTTC.

This rearrangement joins TRBV4-1 to TRBJ1-5; no clear D. The CDR3 runs to 15 residues. Trimming pared 8 bases from V and 5 bases from J, leaving 19 bases between. Per germline, CDR1 MGHRA and CDR2 YSYEKL. The CDR3 reads CASALSPAGHQPQHF. For the CDR3, the DNA is TGCGCCAGCGCCTTAAGTCCCGCAGGCCATCAGCCCCAGCATTTT.

The chain recombines TRBV6-6 with TRBJ2-3; 11 positions match TRBD2. The CDR3 extends over 16 amino acids. Germline loops: CDR1 MNHNY, CDR2 SVGAGI (reference sequence). The trim removed 0 bases at V and 3 bases at J, leaving 2 bases unmatched. As DNA, the CDR3 is TGTGCCAGCAGTTACTCGGGGACTAGCGGTACAGATACGCAGTATTTT. Protein: CASSYSGTSGTDTQYF.

The chain is built from TRBV6-1 and TRBJ2-5; 7 bases align to TRBD1. In germline, CDR1 is MNHNS, CDR2 SASEGT. V shed 7 bases, J shed 2 bases, and the junction held 10 bases outside the gene matches. The length of the CDR3 is 15 residues. For the CDR3, the DNA is TGTGCCAGCAATAGATGGGACAGCGGACAAGAGACCCAGTACTTC. Protein product: CASNRWDSGQETQYF.

The chain uses TRBV6-5 and TRBJ1-1; D may be TRBD1 (5 bases). CDR3 length equals 14 residues. Germline CDR1 is MNHEY and CDR2 is SVGAGI. Trimming took off 2 bases at V and 1 base at J, with 8 bases between the two ends. The CDR3 DNA is TGTGCCAGCAGTTACGGTGGGGCGAACACTGAAGCTTTCTTT. Encoded protein: CASSYGGANTEAFF.

The rearrangement links TRBV6-5 to TRBJ1-1; 9 nucleotides agree with TRBD1. This CDR3 region has 14 residues. V was pared by 3 bases and J by 7 bases, with 6 bases of the junction left unmatched. Germline CDR1 is MNHEY and CDR2 is SVGAGI. The CDR3 region is CASSYGTGIFEAFF. The CDR3, as DNA: TGTGCCAGCAGTTATGGGACAGGGATTTTTGAAGCTTTCTTT.

The chain carries TRBV28 and TRBJ2-7; unclear D gene. The length of the CDR3 is 12 residues. The germline V and J ends were trimmed by 8 bases and 2 bases, with 10 bases remaining between them. CDR1 MDHEN and CDR2 SYDVKM come from the germline V gene. The CDR3 sequence is CASSFRPYEQYF. Here the CDR3 DNA reads TGTGCCAGCTCTTTCAGGCCCTACGAGCAGTACTTC.

The CDR3 sequence is CASSYPGQGNYGYTF. CDR3 DNA sequence: TGTGCCAGCAGTTATCCGGGACAGGGAAACTATGGCTACACCTTC. The chain links TRBV6-6 to TRBJ1-2, with TRBD1 identical over 9 bases. CDR1 is MNHNY, CDR2 SVGAGI, per germline (reference sequence). This CDR3 is 15 amino acids long. J gave up 2 bases and V 3 bases, and 4 bases lay outside the gene matches.

The genes are TRBV5-4 and TRBJ2-1; 11 positions agree with TRBD2. Germline V gene data show CDR1 as SGHNT and CDR2 as YYREEE (reference sequence). The CDR3 is 15 residues long. Trimming removed 4 bases from V and 7 bases from J; junction bases left unmatched: 7. CDR3 protein: CASSPPGLADNEQFF. The CDR3 DNA sequence: TGTGCCAGCAGCCCCCCGGGACTAGCGGATAATGAGCAGTTCTTC.

The chain is built from TRBV18 and TRBJ1-1; 11 bases map to TRBD1. Trimming removed 3 bases from V and 6 bases from J; junction bases left unmatched: 6. CDR1 and CDR2 from the germline V gene are KGHSH and LQKENI. This CDR3 has 15 amino acids. The CDR3 bases are TGTGCCAGCTCACCCGCAGGACAGGGGGCTTCTGAAGCTTTCTTT. Protein: CASSPAGQGASEAFF.

The chain recombines TRBV7-9 with TRBJ1-2; unclear D gene. The V gene's germline CDR1 is SEHNR and CDR2 FQNEAQ (reference sequence). V was trimmed by 0 bases and J by 4 bases, leaving 15 bases between them. This CDR3 spans 16 amino acids. The CDR3 region is CASSLALGSSGYGYTF. In DNA, the CDR3 is TGTGCCAGCAGCTTAGCGCTTGGCTCCTCGGGCTATGGCTACACCTTC.

Regarding this clone: Different DNA sequences within this sample yield the same CDR3. The chain has TRBV7-3 and TRBJ2-5; maybe TRBD2 (6 bases). V was shortened by 1 base and J by 5 bases, with 8 bases between the two germline ends. Germline CDR1 SGHTA, CDR2 FQGTGA. This CDR3 is 13 amino acids long. DNA of the CDR3: TGTGCCAGCAGCTTAAGGCGGGGTGAGACCCAGTACTTC. Protein sequence: CASSLRRGETQYF.

This rearrangement joins TRBV9 to TRBJ1-4, with 7 bases fitting TRBD1. The germline V gene encodes CDR1 SGDLS and CDR2 YYNGEE. The V segment lost 0 bases and the J segment 9 bases; nucleotides outside the gene matches: 23. This CDR3 is built from 20 residues. The CDR3 DNA reads as TGTGCCAGCAGCGTAGCGCCGCGGGACATAGGGACAGCAACCATGAAAAAACTGTTTTTT. Translating gives CASSVAPRDIGTATMKKLFF.

The chain employs TRBV19 and TRBJ2-2; 8 nucleotides agree with TRBD1. This CDR3 has 15 amino acids. CDR1 and CDR2 (germline): LNHDA, SQIVND (reference sequence). V shed 5 bases and J 0 bases; nucleotides not matched to a gene: 2. CDR3 sequence: CASSRQGTNTGELFF. The CDR3 nucleotides are TGTGCCAGTAGTCGACAGGGGACGAACACCGGGGAGCTGTTTTTT.